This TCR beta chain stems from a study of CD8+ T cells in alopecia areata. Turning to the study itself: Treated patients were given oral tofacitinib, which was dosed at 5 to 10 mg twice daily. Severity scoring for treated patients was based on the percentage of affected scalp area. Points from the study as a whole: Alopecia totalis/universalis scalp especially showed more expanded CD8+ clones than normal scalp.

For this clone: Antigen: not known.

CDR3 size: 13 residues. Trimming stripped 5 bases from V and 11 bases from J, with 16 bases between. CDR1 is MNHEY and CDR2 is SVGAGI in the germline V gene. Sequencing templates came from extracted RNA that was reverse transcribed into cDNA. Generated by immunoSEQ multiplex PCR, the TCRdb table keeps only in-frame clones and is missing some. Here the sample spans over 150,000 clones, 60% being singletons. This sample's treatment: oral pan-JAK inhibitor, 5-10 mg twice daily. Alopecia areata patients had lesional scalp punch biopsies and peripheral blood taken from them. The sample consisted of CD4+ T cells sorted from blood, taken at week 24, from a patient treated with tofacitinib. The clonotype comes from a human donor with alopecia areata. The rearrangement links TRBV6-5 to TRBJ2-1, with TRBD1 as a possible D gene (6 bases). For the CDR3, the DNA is TGTGCCAGCAGTGATCAGGGGTCCCTAAAGCAGTTCTTC. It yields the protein CASSDQGSLKQFF.